Listed here are 2 T cell receptor beta chains from one sample, sequenced in a study of T cells in Graves' hyperthyroidism and ophthalmopathy. Amplification yielded TCR beta CDR3 regions, with RNA transcripts as the source. Researchers ran a first-round RT-PCR on the TCR CDR3 using the HTBI primer set. TCRdb called the multiplex PCR reads again in MiXCR, with one record for every CDR3 protein. The table lists approximately 600,000 distinct CDR3 sequences, 15% to 20% of them singletons. Sequencing was done on a sample of blood. The origin of the receptors is a woman under 40 with Graves' hyperthyroidism.

This clonotype was counted many times. This sequence joins TRBV30 and TRBJ1-6; a possible D gene is TRBD1 (6 bases). V was clipped by 8 bases and J by 7 bases, with 21 bases between them. The CDR3 sequence is 15 residues long. Germline assignment: CDR1 GTSNPN and CDR2 SVGIG (reference sequence). CDR3 nucleotide sequence: TGTGCCGCCTGCCTCGGAGGAACAGGGAATTCACCCCTCCACTTT. This translates into CAACLGGTGNSPLHF.

This clonotype was found many times. The rearrangement uses TRBV7-2 and TRBJ2-1; no definite D call. CDR3 length: 15 amino acids. The germline V gene has CDR1 SGHTA and CDR2 FQGNSA. V lost 0 bases and J lost 5, with 11 bases in between. The CDR3 coding sequence is TGTGCCAGCAGCTTAGCAGGAGTAATGGACAATGAGCAGTTCTTC. Amino acid sequence: CASSLAGVMDNEQFF.